This entry describes one T cell receptor beta chain. Its specificity is not known. The germline gives CDR1 MNHNS, CDR2 SASEGT. V shed 5 bases, J shed 8 bases, and the junction held 7 bases outside the gene matches. The CDR3 contains 15 residues. Researchers ran the PCR with 60 Vbeta and 13 Jbeta primers. Study processing details: In a later analysis, roughly 10 million of 75 million to 85 million unique beta chains occurred in at least two donors. Profiling relied on immunoSEQ multiplex PCR, and the TCRdb table lists in-frame clones only, not all of them. The D gene and trimming were derived from the DNA, and the V and J assignments and clone size from that table. The data show about 150,000 clones, over 60% seen once. The record originates from a study of cytomegalovirus exposure and HLA in healthy donors. Study-wide results and caveats: Over 15,000 TCR beta sequences were associated with HLA alleles at 0.05 false discovery rate in a later analysis.

Material: PBMCs. This clonotype was obtained from a woman between 40 and 55 years old in good health and CMV-seronegative. The chain joins TRBV6-1 to TRBJ1-4, with TRBD1 identical over 11 bases. The CDR3: CASSLWTGGEEKLFF. In nucleotides, the CDR3 is TGTGCCAGCAGTCTTTGGACAGGGGGCGAAGAAAAACTGTTTTTT.